Shown below are 26 T cell receptor beta chains from a single sample sequenced in a study of identical twins. MiXCR, run by TCRdb on the 5' RACE reads, gives a single entry per CDR3 protein. The sample lists hundreds of thousands of distinct CDR3 sequences; approximately 9% were seen once. The same sample was also used in a study of yellow fever vaccine responses in identical twins.

Material for sequencing was PBMCs. The source is a woman in her late teens or twenties in good health.

The chain is built from TRBV12-3 or TRBV12-4 and TRBJ2-6; D call uncertain. V dropped 6 bases and J dropped 0 bases, with 15 bases sitting between them. This CDR3 spans 17 amino acids. The CDR3 DNA reads as TGTGCCAGCAGCCCCCCCCCCAGGTTCTCTGGGGCCAACGTCCTGACTTTC. Its translation: CASSPPPRFSGANVLTF.

Many counts were recorded for this clonotype. The chain recombines TRBV6-2 or TRBV6-3 with TRBJ2-2; D might be TRBD2 (5 bases). CDR3 length: 15 amino acids. Trimming removed 7 bases from V and 2 bases from J, with 14 bases in between. Germline CDR1 is MNHEY and CDR2 is SVGEGT. This CDR3 is CASTRGKINTGELFF. In nucleotides, the CDR3 is TGTGCCAGCACTCGGGGAAAGATTAACACCGGGGAGCTGTTTTTT.

This rearrangement joins TRBV20-1 to TRBJ2-6, with 8 bases matching TRBD2. Germline CDR1 reads DFQATT; CDR2 reads SNEGSKA (reference sequence). The CDR3 spans 15 residues. Trimming cost V 6 bases and J 4 bases; bases outside gene matches: 8. CDR3 residues: CSASPGGAGANVLTF. The CDR3 DNA follows: TGCAGTGCCTCCCCCGGGGGGGCAGGGGCCAACGTCCTGACTTTC.

The chain uses TRBV4-1 and TRBJ2-1; 10 bases are shared with TRBD1. The CDR3 spans 17 residues. The V segment lost 1 base and the J segment 6 bases; nucleotides outside the gene matches: 9. CDR1 and CDR2 (germline): MGHRA, YSYEKL. CDR3 DNA sequence: TGCGCCAGCAGCCAAGGCCGACAGGGGGCGCTGGGCAATGAGCAGTTCTTC. Protein product: CASSQGRQGALGNEQFF.

V usage is TRBV12-3 or TRBV12-4 and J usage is TRBJ1-5; maybe TRBD1 (5 bases). The V end was cut by 3 bases, the J end by 2 bases, with 11 bases between. This CDR3 is built from 15 residues. The CDR3 sequence is CASSFFTGGNQPQHF. As DNA, the CDR3 is TGTGCCAGCAGTTTTTTCACGGGGGGCAATCAGCCCCAGCATTTT.

V usage is TRBV10-3 and J usage is TRBJ2-5, with 16 positions matching TRBD2. V trimming: 6 bases; J trimming: 5 bases; junction bases outside the gene matches: 6. Germline-derived CDR1 and CDR2 are ENHRY and SYGVKD. The CDR3 covers 16 residues. As DNA, the CDR3 is TGTGCCATCAGGGGGACTAGCGGGGGGGCCACCGAGACCCAGTACTTC. This gives the protein CAIRGTSGGATETQYF.

Only a few counts were recorded for this clonotype. This chain connects TRBV11-1 to TRBJ2-7, with unresolved D. Germline V lookup: CDR1 SGHAT, CDR2 FQDESV (reference sequence). There are 13 residues in the CDR3. V lost 8 bases, J lost 2 bases, and 13 bases lay in between. CDR3 sequence: CASQGPPAYEQYF. In nucleotides, the CDR3 is TGTGCCAGCCAAGGGCCACCGGCCTACGAGCAGTACTTC.

This clonotype appeared a few times. This rearrangement joins TRBV27 to TRBJ2-1; D is ambiguous. The CDR3 runs 10 residues. From germline, CDR1 is MNHEY and CDR2 SMNVEV (reference sequence). The V end lost 4 bases, the J end lost 10 bases, and 5 bases lay between the germline ends. The chain's CDR3 is CASSWPEQFF. The CDR3 bases are TGTGCCAGCAGTTGGCCAGAGCAGTTCTTC.

The chain has TRBV9 and TRBJ2-3; unclear D gene. Trimming took off 4 bases at V and 0 bases at J, with 9 bases between the two ends. From germline, CDR1 is SGDLS and CDR2 YYNGEE. This CDR3 comprises 14 residues. The CDR3 sequence: CASSPDPSTDTQYF. The DNA of the CDR3 is TGTGCCAGCAGCCCTGACCCGAGCACAGATACGCAGTATTTT.

This clonotype was picked up a small number of times. The gene calls are TRBV20-1 and TRBJ1-5, with D perhaps TRBD1 (6 bases). The CDR3 extends over 16 amino acids. Germline V gene sequence: CDR1 DFQATT, CDR2 SNEGSKA (reference sequence). Trimming left V 3 bases short and J 5 bases short, with 20 bases between. CDR3 loop: CSASAGESPGHQPQHF. The CDR3 nucleotides read TGCAGTGCTAGTGCAGGGGAGAGTCCCGGGCATCAGCCCCAGCATTTT.

This clonotype was detected ten times or more. The rearrangement uses TRBV28 and TRBJ2-1; 7 bases are a match to TRBD1. The CDR3 consists of 15 residues. From germline, CDR1 is MDHEN and CDR2 SYDVKM. The trim removed 7 bases at V and 5 bases at J, leaving 11 bases unmatched. CDR3 DNA: TGTGCCAGCATAGACAGGGTATCATTGGACAATGAGCAGTTCTTC. Its protein product is CASIDRVSLDNEQFF.

The chain couples TRBV4-3 to TRBJ2-2; the D is unclear. The length of the CDR3 is 14 residues. Deletions cut 0 bases from V and 6 bases from J, with 8 bases between. CDR1 LGHNA and CDR2 YSLEER come from the germline V gene. The DNA of the CDR3 is TGCGCCAGCAGCCAAGATCCGACCCCCGGGGAGCTGTTTTTT. Translation: CASSQDPTPGELFF.

The chain uses TRBV11-2 and TRBJ2-1; D is perhaps TRBD2 (6 bases). Trimming removed 3 bases from V and 4 bases from J, with 13 bases in between. The CDR3 loop spans 15 amino acids. Germline assignment: CDR1 SGHAT and CDR2 FQNNGV. In nucleotides, the CDR3 is TGTGCCAGCAGCTTTGAGGGCGGGGCTTACAATGAGCAGTTCTTC. It specifies CASSFEGGAYNEQFF. The entire variable domain, with the rest obtained from reference TRBV11-2 and TRBJ2-1, is as follows: EAGVAQSPRYKIIEKRQSVAFWCNPISGHATLYWYQQILGQGPKLLIQFQNNGVVDDSQLPKDRFSAERLKGVDSTLKIQPAKLEDSAVYLCASSFEGGAYNEQFFGPGTRLTVL.

The chain combines TRBV6-2 or TRBV6-3 with TRBJ2-5; D is undetermined. CDR3 size: 19 residues. Germline V lookup: CDR1 MNHEY, CDR2 SVGEGT. V lost 2 bases and J lost 5, with 27 bases in between. CDR3 region: CASSYPYSPGTGVRETQYF. The CDR3 DNA sequence: TGTGCCAGCAGTTACCCCTATTCGCCAGGAACTGGGGTGCGGGAGACCCAGTACTTC.

This clonotype was seen at least ten times. This chain joins TRBV6-1 and TRBJ2-5; no firm D call. Germline V gives CDR1 MNHNS, CDR2 SASEGT. V lost 5 bases, J lost 5 bases, and 12 bases lay in between. The CDR3 has 13 amino acids. This CDR3 is CASSRIAGETQYF. The CDR3 DNA follows: TGTGCCAGCAGTAGGATCGCTGGGGAGACCCAGTACTTC.

The chain uses TRBV12-3 or TRBV12-4 and TRBJ2-4; 8 nucleotides line up with TRBD2. V shed 3 bases, J shed 0 bases, and the junction held 4 bases outside the gene matches. The CDR3 sequence is 16 residues long. CDR3 amino acids: CASSFSGGRAKNIQYF. The CDR3 region has the DNA TGTGCCAGCAGTTTTTCGGGAGGGAGAGCCAAAAACATTCAGTACTTC.

This rearrangement joins TRBV20-1 to TRBJ2-7; D ambiguous. CDR3 length: 15 residues. V was shortened by 0 bases and J by 0 bases, with 12 bases between the two germline ends. The germline V gene has CDR1 DFQATT and CDR2 SNEGSKA (reference sequence). CDR3 loop: CSARDPAVSSYEQYF. DNA for the CDR3: TGCAGTGCTAGAGATCCTGCAGTTAGCTCCTACGAGCAGTACTTC.

This clonotype turned up a few times. The chain is built from TRBV7-9 and TRBJ1-4; possibly TRBD1 for D (6 bases). With 1 base removed from V and 8 bases from J, the gap between germline ends came to 14 bases. The CDR3 has 15 residues. Germline lookup yields CDR1 SEHNR and CDR2 FQNEAQ (reference sequence). CDR3 amino acids: CASSLVQGIEEKLFF. As DNA, the CDR3 is TGTGCCAGCAGCTTAGTACAGGGAATAGAGGAAAAACTGTTTTTT.

This chain links TRBV20-1 with TRBJ2-5, with 7 bases that match TRBD1. J lost 2 bases, V lost 4 bases, and 4 bases had no gene match. This CDR3 is 13 amino acids long. Germline-derived CDR1 and CDR2 are DFQATT and SNEGSKA (reference sequence). CDR3 DNA sequence: TGCAGTGCTATCGGGACAGTACAAGAGACCCAGTACTTC. Protein: CSAIGTVQETQYF.

The chain has TRBV12-3 or TRBV12-4 and TRBJ2-1; 9 bases map to TRBD2. V shed 5 bases and J 8 bases; nucleotides not matched to a gene: 13. The CDR3 has 16 amino acids. The CDR3 region is CASSAMVAGVQDEQFF. The DNA for the CDR3 is TGTGCCAGCAGTGCGATGGTAGCGGGAGTTCAAGATGAGCAGTTCTTC.

This rearrangement joins TRBV20-1 to TRBJ2-7, with D unresolved. The CDR3 covers 11 residues. CDR1 DFQATT and CDR2 SNEGSKA come from the germline V gene (reference sequence). The V gene lost 7 bases and the J gene lost 1 base, with 8 bases spanning the gap. Here the CDR3 reads CSVLRSYEQYF. DNA of the CDR3: TGCAGTGTTCTCAGATCCTACGAGCAGTACTTC.

This chain connects TRBV7-2 to TRBJ1-2; possibly TRBD1 for D (5 bases). Trimming pared 5 bases from V and 0 bases from J, leaving 10 bases between. The CDR3 totals 14 residues. Germline CDR1 is SGHTA and CDR2 is FQGNSA. CDR3 nucleotides: TGTGCCAGCAGCAGACAGAGGGCTAACTATGGCTACACCTTC. This encodes CASSRQRANYGYTF.

This clonotype was recorded at least ten times. The chain couples TRBV29-1 to TRBJ2-2; 9 positions agree with TRBD1. The CDR3 contains 14 residues. Germline CDR1 is SQVTM and CDR2 is ANQGSEA. Trimming took 5 bases from V and 6 from J; bases not matched to a gene: 7. The CDR3 is CSVLPGQGPGELFF. Written as DNA, the CDR3 is TGCAGCGTTCTACCGGGACAGGGTCCCGGGGAGCTGTTTTTT.

This chain connects TRBV20-1 to TRBJ2-2; 9 bases are a match to TRBD1. The ends lost 6 bases at V and 7 bases at J; junction bases unmatched: 9. The CDR3 consists of 14 residues. Germline V gene data show CDR1 as DFQATT and CDR2 as SNEGSKA (reference sequence). CDR3 in amino acids: CSAPIQGAIGELFF. The CDR3 DNA follows: TGCAGTGCCCCGATACAGGGGGCTATCGGGGAGCTGTTTTTT.

This clonotype was recorded many times. The genes are TRBV4-2 and TRBJ2-1, with 10 bases fitting TRBD2. V gave up 1 base and J gave up 4 bases; unmatched junction bases: 7. Germline CDR1 reads LGHNA; CDR2 reads YNFKEQ. The CDR3 consists of 17 residues. The CDR3 DNA follows: TGTGCCAGCAGCCAAGCCGAGGCTAGCGGGGGATACAATGAGCAGTTCTTC. It codes for CASSQAEASGGYNEQFF.

The rearrangement joins TRBV7-9 to TRBJ2-3, with 7 bases that match TRBD2. This CDR3 comprises 17 residues. The V segment lost 0 bases and the J segment 1 base; nucleotides outside the gene matches: 7. Germline lookup yields CDR1 SEHNR and CDR2 FQNEAQ (reference sequence). The CDR3 nucleotides read TGTGCCAGCAGCTTAGCGGGGGGACTACTTCGCACAGATACGCAGTATTTT. Translation: CASSLAGGLLRTDTQYF.